This record concerns one T cell receptor (beta chain) sequence. Its antigen is unknown. Base qualities are not recorded, but no much larger clone differs from it by a single base. CDR1 and CDR2 are drawn from the germline V gene: LGHNA, YNFKEQ. Trimming removed 1 base from V and 8 bases from J; the gene matches leave 18 bases unexplained. The CDR3 numbers 18 residues from cysteine through phenylalanine. Only the CDR3 DNA stays, 54 bases, in frame from base 1. The data stem from a study of patients and donors after allogeneic stem cell transplantation (dated by TCRdb to the early 2020s). Libraries were prepared through RT-PCR. The data were produced on a NextSeq 550. The raw public data were reprocessed by TCRdb itself: fastp quality trimming at Q25, MiXCR clonotype calling, in-frame beta chains only. Every CDR3 protein is listed once, alongside the most common genes and DNA of its rows. Recorded for this sample are tens of thousands of distinct CDR3 sequences; 48% of them occurred a single time. The top ten constitute around 55% of the sample.

The rearranged chain carries TRBV4-2 and TRBJ1-2; 8 bases in the middle match TRBD1. This TCR was sampled from a human donor who was either an allogeneic HSCT recipient or a stem cell or donor lymphocyte infusion donor (not recorded which). It is not recorded whose cells these are; they may come from a transplant donor. Material for sequencing was blood, either unsorted or a sorted T cell fraction (not recorded which). The nucleotide sequence reads TGTGCCAGCAGCCAAGCTGGGACAGGAGGGACCCTAGCTTACGGCTACACCTTC. It encodes CASSQAGTGGTLAYGYTF.